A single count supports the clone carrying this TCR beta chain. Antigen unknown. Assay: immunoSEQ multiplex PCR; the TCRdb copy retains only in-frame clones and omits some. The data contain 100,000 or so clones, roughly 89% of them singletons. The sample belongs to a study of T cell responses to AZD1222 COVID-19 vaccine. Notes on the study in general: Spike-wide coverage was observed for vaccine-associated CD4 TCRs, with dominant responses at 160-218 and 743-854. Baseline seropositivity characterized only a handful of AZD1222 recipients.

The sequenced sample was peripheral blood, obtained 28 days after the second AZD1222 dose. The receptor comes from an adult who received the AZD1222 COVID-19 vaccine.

The CDR3, as DNA: TGTGCCAGCAGCTTCTTTAGCGGGAGCTCCTACGAGCAGTACTTC. Translating gives CASSFFSGSSYEQYF. The rearrangement links TRBV5-4 to TRBJ2-7, with 9 bases aligning to TRBD2. The germline V gene has CDR1 SGHNT and CDR2 YYREEE (reference sequence). With V trimmed by 2 bases and J by 0 bases, 3 bases remained unmatched. The CDR3 has 15 residues.